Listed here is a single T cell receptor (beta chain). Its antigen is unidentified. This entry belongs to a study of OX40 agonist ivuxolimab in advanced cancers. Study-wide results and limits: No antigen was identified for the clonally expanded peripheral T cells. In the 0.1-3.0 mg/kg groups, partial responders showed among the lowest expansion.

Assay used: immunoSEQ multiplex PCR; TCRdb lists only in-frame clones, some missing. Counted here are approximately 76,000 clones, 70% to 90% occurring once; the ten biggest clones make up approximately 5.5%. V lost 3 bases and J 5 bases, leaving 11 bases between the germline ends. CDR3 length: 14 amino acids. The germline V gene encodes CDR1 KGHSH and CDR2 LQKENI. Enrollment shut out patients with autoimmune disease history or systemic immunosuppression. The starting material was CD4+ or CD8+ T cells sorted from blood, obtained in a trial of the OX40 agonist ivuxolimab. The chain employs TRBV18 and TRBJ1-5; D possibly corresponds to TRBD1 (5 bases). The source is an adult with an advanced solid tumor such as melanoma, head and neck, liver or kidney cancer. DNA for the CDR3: TGTGCCAGCTCACCGGTCGGGGGGGATCAGCCCCAGCATTTT. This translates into CASSPVGGDQPQHF.